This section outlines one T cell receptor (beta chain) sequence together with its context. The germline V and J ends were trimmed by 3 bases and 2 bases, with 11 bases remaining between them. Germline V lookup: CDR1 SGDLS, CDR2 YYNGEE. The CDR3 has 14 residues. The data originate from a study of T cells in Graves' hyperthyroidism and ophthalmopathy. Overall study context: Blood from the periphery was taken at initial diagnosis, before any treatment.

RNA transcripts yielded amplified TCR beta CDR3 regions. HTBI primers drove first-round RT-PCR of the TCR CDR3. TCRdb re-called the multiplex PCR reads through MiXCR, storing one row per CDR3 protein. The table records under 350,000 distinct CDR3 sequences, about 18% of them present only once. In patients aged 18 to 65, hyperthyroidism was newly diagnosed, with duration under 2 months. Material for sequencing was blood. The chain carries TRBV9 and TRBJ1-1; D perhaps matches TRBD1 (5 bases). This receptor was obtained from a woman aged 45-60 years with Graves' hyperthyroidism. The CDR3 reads CASSAPDSNTEAFF. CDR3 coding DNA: TGTGCCAGCAGCGCCCCCGACAGCAACACTGAAGCTTTCTTT.